This TCR beta chain is from a study of cytomegalovirus exposure and HLA in healthy donors. On the study more broadly: Findings of an earlier analysis included about 100 million unique TCR beta sequences from 190 million or so T cells.

A multiplex PCR was run with 60 Vbeta primers and 13 Jbeta primers. Per the authors' pipeline: The authors later counted 70 million to 85 million unique TCR beta chains, some 9.9 million of them shared. Assay used: immunoSEQ multiplex PCR; TCRdb lists only in-frame clones, some missing. V and J calls plus clone size are reproduced from that table; the DNA served to infer D and trimming. In the table there are 120,000 or so clones, approximately 86% of which are singletons. Though probably carrying unrecorded immune exposures, donors were nominally healthy at sampling. This clone was found once. What it binds is unknown. Points from the study as a whole: HLA alleles showed associations with some 17,000 TCR beta sequences in a later analysis, at a 0.05 false discovery rate.

The sample was PBMCs. The TCR comes from a man in his forties or fifties in good health and CMV-seronegative.

The CDR3 nucleotides are TGTGCCAGCAGTTGGCGAGGAGGGTCGGGGAATGAGCAGTTCTTC. This gives the protein CASSWRGGSGNEQFF. V is TRBV6-5 and J is TRBJ2-1, with a possible D match to TRBD2 (6 bases). This CDR3 has 15 residues. Germline lookup yields CDR1 MNHEY and CDR2 SVGAGI. Between the trimmed V and J ends, which lost 4 bases and 7 bases, there was a span of 17 bases.